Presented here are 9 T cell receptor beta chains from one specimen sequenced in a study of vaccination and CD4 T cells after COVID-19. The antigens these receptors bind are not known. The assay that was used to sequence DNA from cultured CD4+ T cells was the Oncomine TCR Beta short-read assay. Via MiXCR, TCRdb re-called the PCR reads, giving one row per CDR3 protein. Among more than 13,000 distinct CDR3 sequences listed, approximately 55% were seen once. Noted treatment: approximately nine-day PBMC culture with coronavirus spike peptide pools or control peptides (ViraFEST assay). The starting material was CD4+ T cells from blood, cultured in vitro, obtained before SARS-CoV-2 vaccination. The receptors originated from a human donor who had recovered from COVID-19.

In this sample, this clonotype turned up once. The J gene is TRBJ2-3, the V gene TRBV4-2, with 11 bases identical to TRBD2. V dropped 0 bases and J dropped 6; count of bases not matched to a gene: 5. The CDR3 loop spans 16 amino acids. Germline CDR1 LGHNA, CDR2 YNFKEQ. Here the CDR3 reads CASSQETSGAPDTQYF. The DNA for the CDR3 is TGTGCCAGCAGCCAAGAGACTAGCGGGGCTCCCGATACGCAGTATTTT.

The CDR3 is CSASGTGVFYNEQFF. CDR3 nucleotides: TGCAGTGCTAGTGGGACAGGGGTCTTCTACAATGAGCAGTTCTTC. The chain recombines TRBV20-1 with TRBJ2-1, with TRBD1 matching 10 bases. V trimming: 3 bases; J trimming: 3 bases; junction bases outside the gene matches: 5. The CDR3 has 15 amino acids. Germline lookup yields CDR1 DFQATT and CDR2 SNEGSKA (reference sequence).

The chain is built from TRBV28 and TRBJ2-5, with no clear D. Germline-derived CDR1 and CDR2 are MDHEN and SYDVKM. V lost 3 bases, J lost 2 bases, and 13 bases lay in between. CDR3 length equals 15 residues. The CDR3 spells CASSFSDGRQETQYF. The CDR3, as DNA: TGTGCCAGCAGTTTTTCAGATGGCCGACAAGAGACCCAGTACTTC.

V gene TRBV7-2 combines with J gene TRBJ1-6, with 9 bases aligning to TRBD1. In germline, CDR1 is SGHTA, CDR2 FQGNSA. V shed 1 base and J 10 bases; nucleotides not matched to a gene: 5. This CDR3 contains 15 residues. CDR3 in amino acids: CASSLDRGPRSPLHF. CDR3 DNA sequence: TGTGCCAGCAGCTTAGACAGGGGGCCGAGGTCACCCCTCCACTTT. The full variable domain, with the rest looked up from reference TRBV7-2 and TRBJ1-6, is GAGVSQSPSNKVTEKGKDVELRCDPISGHTALYWYRQSLGQGLEFLIYFQGNSAPDKSGLPSDRFSAERTGGSVSTLTIQRTQQEDSAVYLCASSLDRGPRSPLHFGNGTRLTVT.

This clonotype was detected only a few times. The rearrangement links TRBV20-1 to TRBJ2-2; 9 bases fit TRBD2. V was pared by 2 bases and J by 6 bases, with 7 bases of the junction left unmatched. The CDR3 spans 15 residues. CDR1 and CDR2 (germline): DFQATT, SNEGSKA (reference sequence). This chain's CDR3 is CSARPSGVVPGELFF. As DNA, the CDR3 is TGCAGTGCTAGACCTAGCGGGGTGGTTCCCGGGGAGCTGTTTTTT.

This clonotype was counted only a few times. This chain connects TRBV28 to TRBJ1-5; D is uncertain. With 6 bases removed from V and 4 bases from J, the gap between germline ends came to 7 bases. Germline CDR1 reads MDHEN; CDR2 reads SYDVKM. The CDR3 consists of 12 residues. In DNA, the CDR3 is TGTGCCAGCAGGCAGGCGAATCAGCCCCAGCATTTT. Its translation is CASRQANQPQHF.

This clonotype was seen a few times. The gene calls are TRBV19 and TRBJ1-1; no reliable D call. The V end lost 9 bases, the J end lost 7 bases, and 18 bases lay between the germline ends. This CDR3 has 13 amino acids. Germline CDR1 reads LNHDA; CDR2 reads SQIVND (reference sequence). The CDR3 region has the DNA TGTGCCAGCGAGAGGGTTTCCGTGGGTGAAGCTTTCTTT. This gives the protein CASERVSVGEAFF.

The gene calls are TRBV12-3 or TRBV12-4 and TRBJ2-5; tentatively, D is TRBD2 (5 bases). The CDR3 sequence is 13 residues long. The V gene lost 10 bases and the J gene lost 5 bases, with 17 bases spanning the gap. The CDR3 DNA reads TGTGCCACTCAACAGCGGAGAGTTGAGACCCAGTACTTC. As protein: CATQQRRVETQYF.

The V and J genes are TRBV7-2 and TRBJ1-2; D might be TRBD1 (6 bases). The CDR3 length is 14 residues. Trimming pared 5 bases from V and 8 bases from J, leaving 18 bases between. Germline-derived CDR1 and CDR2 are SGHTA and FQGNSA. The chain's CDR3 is CASSKSGGAEGYTF. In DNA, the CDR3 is TGTGCCAGCAGCAAAAGTGGGGGGGCGGAAGGCTACACCTTC.